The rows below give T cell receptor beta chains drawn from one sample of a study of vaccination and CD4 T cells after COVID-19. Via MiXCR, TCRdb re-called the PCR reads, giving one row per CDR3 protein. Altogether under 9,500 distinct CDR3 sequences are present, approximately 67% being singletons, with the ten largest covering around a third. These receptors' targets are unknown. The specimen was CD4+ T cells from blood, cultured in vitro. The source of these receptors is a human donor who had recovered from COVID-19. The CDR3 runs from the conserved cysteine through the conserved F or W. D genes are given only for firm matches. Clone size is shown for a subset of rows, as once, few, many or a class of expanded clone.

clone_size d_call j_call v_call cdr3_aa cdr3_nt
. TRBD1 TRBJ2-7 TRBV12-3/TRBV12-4 CASSPGTGGTSKYF TGTGCCAGCAGCCCCGGGACAGGGGGAACCTCGAAGTACTTC
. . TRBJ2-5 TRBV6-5 CASSYSRSQETQYF TGTGCCAGCAGTTACTCGAGGTCCCAAGAGACCCAGTACTTC
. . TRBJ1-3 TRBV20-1 CSAYIQGRGNTIYF TGCAGTGCCTATATACAGGGTAGAGGAAACACCATATATTTT
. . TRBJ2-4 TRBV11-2 CASSSVSGNIQYF TGTGCCAGCAGCTCCGTATCGGGAAACATTCAGTACTTC
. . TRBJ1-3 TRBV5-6 CASSWGQLLGTIYF TGTGCCAGCAGCTGGGGGCAGCTGCTAGGGACCATATATTTT
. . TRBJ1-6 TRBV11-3 CASSSLRENNSPLHF TGTGCCAGCAGCTCTCTCCGGGAAAATAATTCACCCCTCCACTTT
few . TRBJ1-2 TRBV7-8 CASSLEGTIYGYTF TGTGCCAGCAGCTTAGAAGGGACCATCTATGGCTACACCTTC
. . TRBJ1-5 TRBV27 CASSRRGNQPQHF TGTGCCAGCAGTCGGAGGGGCAATCAGCCCCAGCATTTT
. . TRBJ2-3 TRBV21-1 CASRPIHTLGTTDTQYF TGTGCCAGCAGGCCCATTCATACCCTGGGCACCACAGATACGCAGTATTTT
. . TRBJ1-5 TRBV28 CASRALRGASQPQHF TGTGCCAGCAGAGCTTTGCGGGGGGCGAGCCAGCCCCAGCATTTT
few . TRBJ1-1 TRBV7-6 CASSLGRRVNTEAFF TGTGCCAGCAGCTTAGGCCGTCGCGTGAACACTGAAGCTTTCTTT
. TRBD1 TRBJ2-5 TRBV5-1 CASSLETGGIETQYF TGCGCCAGCAGCTTGGAGACAGGGGGGATTGAGACCCAGTACTTC
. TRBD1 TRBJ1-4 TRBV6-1 CASTGTGRIGTNEKLFF TGTGCCAGCACCGGGACAGGGAGAATAGGTACTAATGAAAAACTGTTTTTT
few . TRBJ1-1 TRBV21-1 CASTGTAVNTEAFF TGTGCCAGCACGGGTACGGCAGTTAACACTGAAGCTTTCTTT
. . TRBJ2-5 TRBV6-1 CASSKIGQQETQYF TGTGCCAGCAGTAAAATCGGACAGCAAGAGACCCAGTACTTC
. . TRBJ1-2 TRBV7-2 CASSSRDGYTF TGTGCCAGCAGCTCCAGGGATGGCTACACCTTC
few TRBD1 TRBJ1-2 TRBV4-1 CASSQQTGIEMYGYTF TGCGCCAGCAGCCAACAGACAGGGATCGAAATGTATGGCTACACCTTC
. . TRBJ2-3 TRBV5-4 CASSFWSGETQYF TGTGCCAGCAGCTTCTGGTCGGGGGAGACGCAGTATTTT
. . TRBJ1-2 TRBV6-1 CASSEIHTRPENGGYTF TGTGCCAGCAGTGAAATACATACTAGGCCTGAAAACGGCGGCTACACCTTC
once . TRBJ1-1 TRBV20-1 CSADEGTRQNTEAFF TGCAGTGCAGATGAAGGGACAAGGCAAAACACTGAAGCTTTCTTT
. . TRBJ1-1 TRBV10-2 CASMGAVGTEAFF TGCGCCAGCATGGGGGCAGTAGGCACTGAAGCTTTCTTT
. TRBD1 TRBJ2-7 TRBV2 CASSRQGMNEQYF TGTGCCAGCAGCCGACAGGGTATGAACGAGCAGTACTTC
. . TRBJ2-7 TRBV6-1 CASSERQVNSYEQYF TGTGCCAGCAGTGAGCGACAGGTTAACTCCTACGAGCAGTACTTC
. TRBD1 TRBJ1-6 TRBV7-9 CASSLETGLNSPLHF TGTGCCAGCAGCTTAGAGACAGGGTTGAATTCACCCCTCCACTTT
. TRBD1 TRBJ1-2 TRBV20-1 CSASVGTGDRQGYTF TGCAGTGCTTCGGTCGGGACAGGGGATCGTCAAGGCTACACCTTC
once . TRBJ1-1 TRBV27 CASSPQGRTEAFF TGTGCCAGCAGTCCCCAGGGGAGAACTGAAGCTTTCTTT
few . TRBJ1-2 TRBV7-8 CASRTKGPNYGYTF TGTGCCAGCCGAACGAAAGGGCCTAACTATGGCTACACCTTC
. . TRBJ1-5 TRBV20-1 CSARDGGSRRDNQPQHF TGCAGTGCTAGAGACGGGGGGTCGAGGAGGGACAATCAGCCCCAGCATTTT
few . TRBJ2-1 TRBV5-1 CASSLGAVEQFF TGCGCCAGCAGCTTAGGAGCGGTGGAGCAGTTCTTC
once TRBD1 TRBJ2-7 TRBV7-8 CASSPRDRGDEQYF TGTGCCAGCAGCCCTCGGGACAGGGGGGACGAGCAGTACTTC
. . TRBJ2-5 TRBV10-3 CAISRRDLETQYF TGTGCCATCAGTCGGCGGGACCTAGAGACCCAGTACTTC
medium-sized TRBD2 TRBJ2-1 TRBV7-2 CASRRASGSSYNEQFF TGTGCCAGCAGGCGGGCTAGCGGGAGCTCCTACAATGAGCAGTTCTTC
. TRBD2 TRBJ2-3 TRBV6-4 CASSEAGGTDTQYF TGTGCCAGCAGTGAAGCGGGGGGCACAGATACGCAGTATTTT
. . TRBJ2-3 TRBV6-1 CASRRRATTSTDTQYF TGTGCCAGCAGGCGAAGAGCGACCACTAGCACAGATACGCAGTATTTT
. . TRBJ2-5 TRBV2 CASNQDQETQYF TGTGCCAGCAATCAAGACCAAGAGACCCAGTACTTC
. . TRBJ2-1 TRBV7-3 CASSYRAGGGANEQFF TGTGCCAGCAGCTACCGAGCGGGTGGCGGGGCGAATGAGCAGTTCTTC
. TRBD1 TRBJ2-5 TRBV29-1 CSVPGQPGTQYF TGCAGCGTCCCGGGACAGCCAGGGACCCAGTACTTC
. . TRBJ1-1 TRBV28 CASSPGTGLTEAFF TGTGCCAGCAGTCCCGGGACTGGTCTTACTGAAGCTTTCTTT
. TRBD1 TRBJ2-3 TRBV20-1 CSVDREDTDTQYF TGCAGCGTGGACAGGGAAGACACAGATACGCAGTATTTT
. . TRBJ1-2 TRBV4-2 CASSQTDGNYGYTF TGTGCCAGCAGCCAAACGGACGGTAACTATGGCTACACCTTC
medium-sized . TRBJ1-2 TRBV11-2 CASSFRVQGSFGYTF TGTGCCAGCAGCTTTCGGGTACAGGGCTCGTTCGGCTACACCTTC
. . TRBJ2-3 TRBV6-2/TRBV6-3 CASSYPRPIKVTDTQYF TGTGCCAGCAGTTACCCGAGACCCATTAAGGTCACAGATACGCAGTATTTT
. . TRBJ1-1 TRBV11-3 CASSRQAVTMNTEAFF TGTGCCAGCAGCCGACAGGCAGTGACCATGAACACTGAAGCTTTCTTT
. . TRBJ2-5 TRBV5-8 CASSRGQPGPGNQETQYF TGTGCCAGCAGCAGAGGGCAGCCGGGCCCGGGAAATCAAGAGACCCAGTACTTC
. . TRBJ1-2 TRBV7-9 CASSSDGADGYTF TGCGCCAGCAGCTCCGACGGGGCAGATGGCTACACCTTC
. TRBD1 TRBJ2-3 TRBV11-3 CASSSAGGGDTQYF TGTGCCAGCAGCTCAGCAGGGGGCGGCGATACGCAGTATTTT
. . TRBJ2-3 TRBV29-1 CSVVRLGADTQYF TGCAGCGTTGTGCGCTTGGGGGCAGATACGCAGTATTTT
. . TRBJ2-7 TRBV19 CATRRESSYEQYF TGTGCCACGCGGAGGGAGAGCTCCTACGAGCAGTACTTC
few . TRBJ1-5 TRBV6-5 CASSLGGAGQPQHF TGTGCCAGCAGTTTGGGGGGGGCAGGTCAGCCCCAGCATTTT
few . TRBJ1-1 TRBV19 CASSITVMNTEAFF TGTGCCAGTAGTATCACAGTGATGAACACTGAAGCTTTCTTT
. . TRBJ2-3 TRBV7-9 CASSAGFGSSVTDTQYF TGTGCCAGCAGCGCCGGCTTCGGCAGTTCAGTGACAGATACGCAGTATTTT
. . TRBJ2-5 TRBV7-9 CASSPGRSETQYF TGTGCCAGCAGCCCTGGGAGGTCGGAGACCCAGTACTTC
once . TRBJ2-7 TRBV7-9 CASSLRQYEQYF TGTGCCAGCAGTCTCAGACAGTACGAGCAGTACTTC
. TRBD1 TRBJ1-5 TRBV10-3 CAIREKGAGAQHF TGTGCCATCAGGGAGAAGGGGGCTGGGGCCCAGCATTTT
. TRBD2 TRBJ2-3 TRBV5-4 CASSSRLAGSTDTQYF TGTGCCAGCAGCTCTCGACTAGCGGGGTCCACAGATACGCAGTATTTT